One sample yielded the 6 T cell receptor beta chains listed below, sequenced in a study of cytomegalovirus exposure and HLA in healthy donors. The PCR was carried out with 60 Vbeta primers and 13 Jbeta primers. Clones were read by immunoSEQ multiplex PCR, and TCRdb kept only the in-frame ones, dropping some. The sample table sets out roughly 55,000 clones. The specimen sequenced was PBMCs. The receptors derive from a man aged 45-60 years in good health and CMV-seropositive.

V usage is TRBV15 and J usage is TRBJ2-6, with D possibly being TRBD1 (6 bases). CDR3 size: 16 residues. Germline V gives CDR1 LNHNV, CDR2 YYDKDF (reference sequence). V dropped 5 bases and J dropped 0 bases, with 11 bases sitting between them. For the CDR3, the DNA is TGTGCCACCAGCCCCCGGACAGCCTCTGGGGCCAACGTCCTGACTTTC. Translation: CATSPRTASGANVLTF.

CDR3 DNA: TGTGCCATCAGCACGGCAGGGCAAACTGGAAACACCATATATTTT. Translated, it gives CAISTAGQTGNTIYF. V gene TRBV10-3 combines with J gene TRBJ1-3; D may be TRBD1 (5 bases). The germline V gene encodes CDR1 ENHRY and CDR2 SYGVKD. This CDR3 has 15 residues. V lost 6 bases, J lost 2 bases, and 14 bases lay in between.

V usage is TRBV10-3 and J usage is TRBJ2-7, with a possible D match to TRBD2 (6 bases). CDR3 length: 13 residues. V lost 6 bases and J lost 6, with 15 bases in between. Germline V gives CDR1 ENHRY, CDR2 SYGVKD. The DNA of the CDR3 is TGTGCCATCAGCTGGGACTCGTCTTTCGAGCAGTACTTC. It yields the protein CAISWDSSFEQYF.

V usage is TRBV7-2 and J usage is TRBJ2-2, with a possible D match to TRBD2 (6 bases). CDR3 size: 16 residues. Trimming took off 0 bases at V and 0 bases at J, with 8 bases between the two ends. Germline CDR1 is SGHTA and CDR2 is FQGNSA. The CDR3 loop is CASSLASGANTGELFF. DNA for the CDR3: TGTGCCAGCAGCTTAGCTTCGGGAGCGAACACCGGGGAGCTGTTTTTT.

The chain joins TRBV27 to TRBJ1-2; a possible D gene is TRBD1 (5 bases). V was shortened by 7 bases and J by 4 bases, with 16 bases between the two germline ends. This CDR3 has 14 residues. Germline-derived CDR1 and CDR2 are MNHEY and SMNVEV (reference sequence). The CDR3 region has the DNA TGTGCCAGCAACCCCAGCATTGGGGCCTATGGCTACACCTTC. It translates to CASNPSIGAYGYTF.

The chain is built from TRBV2 and TRBJ1-2, with a weak D call TRBD1 (5 bases). V gave up 3 bases and J gave up 7 bases, with 6 bases separating them. This CDR3 is built from 11 residues. Looked up from germline, CDR1 is SNHLY and CDR2 is FYNNEI. The CDR3: CASSEGGGYTF. In nucleotides, the CDR3 is TGTGCCAGCAGTGAGGGGGGTGGCTACACCTTC.